Below are 9 T cell receptor beta chains sequenced from a single sample in a study of identical twins. TCRdb called the 5' RACE reads again in MiXCR, with one record for every CDR3 protein. The data hold roughly 1.6 million distinct CDR3 sequences, with under 35% observed a single time. Sequencing was performed on cord blood. The source is a newborn girl in good health.

This clonotype was seen a handful of times. The chain couples TRBV7-9 to TRBJ1-4; no firm D call. The CDR3 is 15 residues long. Germline V lookup: CDR1 SEHNR, CDR2 FQNEAQ (reference sequence). Trimming left V 10 bases short and J 8 bases short, with 23 bases between. CDR3 in amino acids: CATRKSGPNGEKLFF. For the CDR3, the DNA is TGTGCCACCCGGAAATCGGGCCCAAATGGGGAAAAACTGTTTTTT.

The rearrangement joins TRBV27 to TRBJ2-1, with TRBD2 identical over 9 bases. Trimming took 6 bases from V and 6 from J; bases not matched to a gene: 3. The CDR3 extends over 13 amino acids. CDR1 is MNHEY, CDR2 SMNVEV, per germline (reference sequence). CDR3 residues: CASSPSGANEQFF. Written as DNA, the CDR3 is TGTGCCAGCAGCCCTAGCGGGGCCAATGAGCAGTTCTTC.

A note on this clonotype: A much bigger clone sits one base away, suggesting this may be a read error. This rearrangement joins TRBV20-1 to TRBJ2-7; weak D call: TRBD1 (5 bases). Germline CDR1 DFQATT, CDR2 SNEGSKA (reference sequence). CDR3 length equals 12 residues. V was trimmed by 3 bases and J by 3 bases, leaving 9 bases between them. The CDR3 nucleotides read TGCAGTGCTAGTAAAAGGGGCTACGAGCAGTACTTC. Protein: CSASKRGYEQYF.

This clonotype was counted between two and nine times. V gene TRBV29-1 combines with J gene TRBJ2-1; 7 positions match TRBD2. Germline CDR1 and CDR2: SQVTM and ANQGSEA. After removal of 7 bases from V and 10 bases from J, the junction contained 16 bases not matched to a gene. CDR3 length: 14 residues. The DNA for the CDR3 is TGCAGCGCGACGCAGCGGGACCCCTATGGAGAGCAGTTCTTC. Its protein product is CSATQRDPYGEQFF.

The CDR3 loop reads CASSFAHDRAYEQYF. DNA of the CDR3: TGTGCCAGCAGCTTTGCCCACGACAGGGCGTACGAGCAGTACTTC. The chain is built from TRBV7-2 and TRBJ2-5, with 7 nucleotides matching TRBD1. The J call may be in error: the DNA end matches TRBJ2-7 better. CDR1 SGHTA and CDR2 FQGNSA come from the germline V gene. The CDR3 is 15 residues long.

This clonotype was counted only a few times. The chain has TRBV20-1 and TRBJ2-4, with D hard to call. The V gene lost 0 bases and the J gene lost 0 bases, with 9 bases spanning the gap. The CDR3 contains 15 residues. Germline CDR1 is DFQATT and CDR2 is SNEGSKA (reference sequence). DNA for the CDR3: TGCAGTGCTAGAGATAGGCCTCTAGCCAAAAACATTCAGTACTTC. Translating gives CSARDRPLAKNIQYF.

This clonotype was counted many times. The genes are TRBV29-1 and TRBJ2-1; 8 positions agree with TRBD1. V lost 5 bases to trimming and J lost 0 bases; unmatched junction nucleotides: 12. This CDR3 has 17 amino acids. Germline CDR1 reads SQVTM; CDR2 reads ANQGSEA. In nucleotides, the CDR3 is TGCAGCGTTCCTTATATCAGGGGGCAAAGCTCCTACAATGAGCAGTTCTTC. Amino acid sequence: CSVPYIRGQSSYNEQFF.

The chain employs TRBV20-1 and TRBJ2-5; D is uncertain. The CDR3 covers 12 residues. Germline CDR1 is DFQATT and CDR2 is SNEGSKA (reference sequence). With 6 bases removed from V and 4 bases from J, the gap between germline ends came to 12 bases. The CDR3 region has the DNA TGCAGTGCCAAGTCGGTGCTAGAGACCCAGTACTTC. Protein sequence: CSAKSVLETQYF.

CDR3 protein: CSAREGTGWFYSNQPQHF. CDR3 sequence (DNA): TGCAGTGCTAGAGAGGGGACAGGGTGGTTTTATAGCAATCAGCCCCAGCATTTT. The chain employs TRBV20-1 and TRBJ1-5, with TRBD1 matching over 9 bases. Germline V CDR1 and CDR2: DFQATT, SNEGSKA (reference sequence). The CDR3 is 18 amino acids. J gave up 0 bases and V 0 bases, and 9 bases lay outside the gene matches.